The 3 T cell receptor beta chains presented below share a single source sample, sequenced in a study of T cell responses to AZD1222 COVID-19 vaccine. Clones were read by immunoSEQ multiplex PCR, and TCRdb kept only the in-frame ones, dropping some. The sample carries under 150,000 clones, around nine tenths recorded once. This specimen was peripheral blood, taken on day 0 of AZD1222 vaccination. The source is an adult in good health.

The chain recombines TRBV11-2 with TRBJ2-1, with 12 positions matching TRBD2. This CDR3 comprises 19 residues. V gave up 1 base and J gave up 10 bases; unmatched junction bases: 17. Germline V gives CDR1 SGHAT, CDR2 FQNNGV. The CDR3 loop is CASSLGGTSGPTRSGEQFF. CDR3 nucleotides: TGTGCCAGCAGCTTAGGTGGGACTAGCGGGCCCACGCGGTCTGGGGAGCAGTTCTTC. The whole variable domain, filled in from reference TRBV11-2 and TRBJ2-1, reads EAGVAQSPRYKIIEKRQSVAFWCNPISGHATLYWYQQILGQGPKLLIQFQNNGVVDDSQLPKDRFSAERLKGVDSTLKIQPAKLEDSAVYLCASSLGGTSGPTRSGEQFFGPGTRLTVL.

This chain links TRBV5-6 with TRBJ2-3, with a possible D match to TRBD1 (6 bases). CDR3 length equals 14 residues. Germline V CDR1 and CDR2: SGHDT, YYEEEE. V was cut by 4 bases and J by 9 bases, with 18 bases left in between. In DNA form, the CDR3 reads TGTGCCAGCAGCCCAGCAGCAGGGGAGCACACGCAGTATTTT. Translating it yields CASSPAAGEHTQYF.

V and J are TRBV2 and TRBJ1-5, with 7 bases that match TRBD1. V trimming: 7 bases; J trimming: 4 bases; junction bases outside the gene matches: 4. The germline V gene encodes CDR1 SNHLY and CDR2 FYNNEI. The CDR3 consists of 13 residues. Here the CDR3 reads CASTGQFNQPQHF. The CDR3 DNA reads TGTGCCAGCACGGGACAGTTTAATCAGCCCCAGCATTTT.